This is a list of T cell receptor beta chains from one sample in a study of CD8 T cells in ankylosing spondylitis. One entry per CDR3 protein, called by TCRdb with MiXCR from the 5' RACE reads. The sample lists 200,000 to 300,000 distinct CDR3 sequences; around 7.8% were seen once. The sample was blood, either unsorted or a sorted T cell fraction (not recorded which). The receptors were sampled from a male donor with ankylosing spondylitis or in good health (not recorded which). Both conserved end residues are part of each CDR3. Each record gives: D gene, clone size, V gene, J gene, CDR3 protein, CDR3 DNA. The D gene is left open where the match is weak. Where a row states a size, it is once, few, many or the class of an expanded clone; other rows omit it.

D gene: TRBD2
clone size: many
V gene: TRBV30
J gene: TRBJ2-2
CDR3 protein: CAGLAGKHTGELFF
CDR3 DNA: TGTGCCGGACTAGCGGGGAAACACACCGGGGAGCTGTTTTTT

D gene: NA
clone size: NA
V gene: TRBV4-2
J gene: TRBJ2-5
CDR3 protein: CASSEDKETQYF
CDR3 DNA: TGTGCCAGCAGCGAGGACAAGGAGACCCAGTACTTC

D gene: NA
clone size: many
V gene: TRBV29-1
J gene: TRBJ2-1
CDR3 protein: CSVEGTGTYNEQFF
CDR3 DNA: TGCAGCGTTGAAGGAACCGGGACCTACAATGAGCAGTTCTTC

D gene: TRBD2
clone size: many
V gene: TRBV3-1
J gene: TRBJ2-2
CDR3 protein: CASSPGLAGAGELFF
CDR3 DNA: TGTGCCAGCAGCCCCGGACTAGCGGGGGCCGGGGAGCTGTTTTTT

D gene: TRBD2
clone size: once
V gene: TRBV29-1
J gene: TRBJ2-1
CDR3 protein: CSVEVAGGPYNEQFF
CDR3 DNA: TGCAGCGTTGAAGTAGCGGGAGGGCCCTACAATGAGCAGTTCTTC

D gene: TRBD1
clone size: many
V gene: TRBV12-3/TRBV12-4
J gene: TRBJ1-5
CDR3 protein: CASSSGTGLYQPQHF
CDR3 DNA: TGTGCCAGCAGTTCCGGGACAGGGCTTTACCAGCCCCAGCATTTT

D gene: TRBD2
clone size: many
V gene: TRBV12-3/TRBV12-4
J gene: TRBJ2-1
CDR3 protein: CASSPRRQGLATKNYNEQFF
CDR3 DNA: TGTGCCAGCAGTCCAAGACGCCAGGGACTAGCCACGAAAAACTACAATGAGCAGTTCTTC

D gene: NA
clone size: NA
V gene: TRBV7-2
J gene: TRBJ2-5
CDR3 protein: CASSPPGRGFQYF
CDR3 DNA: TGTGCCAGCAGCCCACCCGGCAGGGGATTCCAGTACTTC

D gene: NA
clone size: many
V gene: TRBV28
J gene: TRBJ2-7
CDR3 protein: CASSPTGFEQYF
CDR3 DNA: TGTGCCAGCAGTCCAACAGGTTTCGAGCAGTACTTC

D gene: TRBD2
clone size: many
V gene: TRBV19
J gene: TRBJ2-1
CDR3 protein: CASSIGLAGVGNEQFF
CDR3 DNA: TGTGCCAGTAGTATTGGTCTAGCGGGAGTTGGCAATGAGCAGTTCTTC

D gene: NA
clone size: NA
V gene: TRBV12-3/TRBV12-4
J gene: TRBJ1-1
CDR3 protein: CASSPGFEAFF
CDR3 DNA: TGTGCCAGCAGCCCCGGATTTGAAGCTTTCTTT

D gene: TRBD2
clone size: few
V gene: TRBV11-1
J gene: TRBJ2-1
CDR3 protein: CASSLALARLAGAGYNEQFF
CDR3 DNA: TGTGCCAGCAGCTTAGCGCTGGCTCGGCTAGCGGGGGCCGGGTACAATGAGCAGTTCTTC

D gene: NA
clone size: few
V gene: TRBV20-1
J gene: TRBJ2-7
CDR3 protein: CSARAGHGEQYF
CDR3 DNA: TGCAGTGCTAGAGCCGGACACGGAGAGCAGTACTTC

D gene: NA
clone size: NA
V gene: TRBV5-5
J gene: TRBJ1-1
CDR3 protein: CASSLWQGREAFF
CDR3 DNA: TGTGCCAGCAGCTTGTGGCAGGGTAGAGAAGCTTTCTTT

D gene: TRBD1
clone size: many
V gene: TRBV4-2
J gene: TRBJ1-1
CDR3 protein: CASSQDRGTGGASPFF
CDR3 DNA: TGTGCCAGCAGCCAAGATAGGGGGACAGGGGGCGCATCCCCTTTCTTT

D gene: NA
clone size: many
V gene: TRBV28
J gene: TRBJ2-4
CDR3 protein: CASSSTFGVGFRNIQYF
CDR3 DNA: TGTGCCAGCAGTTCCACCTTTGGGGTTGGGTTTAGGAACATTCAGTACTTC

D gene: TRBD2
clone size: few
V gene: TRBV19
J gene: TRBJ2-1
CDR3 protein: CASSIGGGWSEQFF
CDR3 DNA: TGTGCCAGTAGTATAGGGGGGGGGTGGAGTGAGCAGTTCTTC

D gene: NA
clone size: NA
V gene: TRBV29-1
J gene: TRBJ2-1
CDR3 protein: CSGGVGNEQFF
CDR3 DNA: TGCAGCGGGGGGGTGGGGAACGAGCAGTTCTTC

D gene: TRBD1
clone size: many
V gene: TRBV20-1
J gene: TRBJ1-1
CDR3 protein: CSARIDRGGEAFF
CDR3 DNA: TGCAGTGCTAGGATAGACAGGGGAGGTGAAGCTTTCTTT

D gene: NA
clone size: few
V gene: TRBV4-3
J gene: TRBJ2-2
CDR3 protein: CASSQGQANTGELFF
CDR3 DNA: TGCGCCAGCAGCCAAGGACAGGCGAACACCGGGGAGCTGTTTTTT

D gene: NA
clone size: many
V gene: TRBV10-3
J gene: TRBJ2-7
CDR3 protein: CAISEPGAYEQYF
CDR3 DNA: TGTGCCATCAGTGAGCCAGGGGCCTACGAGCAGTACTTC

D gene: NA
clone size: many
V gene: TRBV10-3
J gene: TRBJ1-2
CDR3 protein: CAISPSYSHNSNYGYTF
CDR3 DNA: TGTGCCATCAGTCCCTCGTATAGCCACAACTCTAACTATGGCTACACCTTC

D gene: NA
clone size: many
V gene: TRBV20-1
J gene: TRBJ2-3
CDR3 protein: CSASWRDTQYF
CDR3 DNA: TGCAGTGCTAGTTGGCGAGATACGCAGTATTTT

D gene: NA
clone size: many
V gene: TRBV7-8
J gene: TRBJ2-3
CDR3 protein: CASSLEGGPADTQYF
CDR3 DNA: TGTGCCAGCAGCTTAGAAGGGGGGCCCGCAGATACGCAGTATTTT

D gene: NA
clone size: many
V gene: TRBV6-5
J gene: TRBJ1-5
CDR3 protein: CASSYRRINQPQHF
CDR3 DNA: TGTGCCAGCAGTTACCGTAGGATCAATCAGCCCCAGCATTTT

D gene: TRBD1
clone size: few
V gene: TRBV27
J gene: TRBJ2-7
CDR3 protein: CAPVGRDRGVSYEQYF
CDR3 DNA: TGTGCCCCCGTTGGGAGGGACAGGGGGGTTTCCTACGAGCAGTACTTC

D gene: TRBD1
clone size: many
V gene: TRBV12-3/TRBV12-4
J gene: TRBJ2-5
CDR3 protein: CASSRDRDQETQYF
CDR3 DNA: TGTGCCAGCAGTCGGGACAGGGACCAAGAGACCCAGTACTTC

D gene: TRBD1
clone size: many
V gene: TRBV29-1
J gene: TRBJ1-5
CDR3 protein: CSAQVQGDNQPQHF
CDR3 DNA: TGCAGCGCCCAAGTCCAGGGGGACAATCAGCCCCAGCATTTT

D gene: NA
clone size: many
V gene: TRBV4-1
J gene: TRBJ2-1
CDR3 protein: CASSQDEGSVNEQFF
CDR3 DNA: TGCGCCAGCAGCCAAGATGAGGGTAGTGTGAATGAGCAGTTCTTC

D gene: NA
clone size: many
V gene: TRBV7-2
J gene: TRBJ2-3
CDR3 protein: CASSGVRVDTQYF
CDR3 DNA: TGTGCCAGCTCGGGAGTAAGGGTAGATACGCAGTATTTT

D gene: TRBD2
clone size: many
V gene: TRBV5-1
J gene: TRBJ2-1
CDR3 protein: CASSLVSGSGNEQFF
CDR3 DNA: TGCGCCAGCAGCTTGGTTAGCGGGAGTGGTAATGAGCAGTTCTTC

D gene: NA
clone size: NA
V gene: TRBV5-1
J gene: TRBJ2-6
CDR3 protein: CASSLDSAHSGANVLTF
CDR3 DNA: TGCGCCAGCAGCTTGGACAGCGCCCACTCTGGGGCCAACGTCCTGACTTTC

D gene: TRBD2
clone size: many
V gene: TRBV20-1
J gene: TRBJ2-1
CDR3 protein: CSATGTSDSYNEQFF
CDR3 DNA: TGCAGTGCAACCGGGACTAGCGACTCCTACAATGAGCAGTTCTTC

D gene: NA
clone size: many
V gene: TRBV30
J gene: TRBJ2-1
CDR3 protein: CAWSSGASSQFF
CDR3 DNA: TGTGCCTGGAGTTCGGGTGCCAGCTCACAGTTCTTC

D gene: NA
clone size: many
V gene: TRBV9
J gene: TRBJ1-2
CDR3 protein: CASSVAETKANYGYTF
CDR3 DNA: TGTGCCAGCAGCGTAGCAGAAACAAAAGCTAACTATGGCTACACCTTC

D gene: TRBD2
clone size: many
V gene: TRBV20-1
J gene: TRBJ2-1
CDR3 protein: CSARDYSGRRSYNEQFF
CDR3 DNA: TGCAGTGCTAGAGACTACAGCGGGAGGCGATCCTACAATGAGCAGTTCTTC